This TCR beta chain was documented in a study of T cell repertoires in cytomegalovirus infection. About the study: Evidence of both CMV infection and a matching HLA type came from public TCR beta signatures.

The study's findings and limits: Frequencies of public TCR beta families were cumulated, and this identified carriers of CMV plus the relevant HLA. Predominance within the ex vivo response was attributable to HLA-C-restricted CMV-specific TCR beta clonotypes.

Turning to this clonotype: Its antigen is currently unknown.

TCRdb re-derived calls from the reads in MiXCR, one entry per CDR3 protein. Among 510,000 or so distinct CDR3 sequences listed, 26% were seen once. Germline V lookup: CDR1 SGHNT, CDR2 YENEEA. The germline V and J ends were trimmed by 1 base and 4 bases, with 11 bases remaining between them. This CDR3 spans 14 amino acids. The receptor comes from a human donor in good health (CMV status not recorded). Some clones in this sample may be carry-over from other donors' samples. V and J are TRBV11-3 and TRBJ2-7; D might be TRBD2 (6 bases). Sequencing was done on a sample of PBMCs. The CDR3 nucleotides read TGTGCCAGCAGCTTAGGGGTAGCGGCTTACGAGCAGTACGTC. This sequence encodes CASSLGVAAYEQYV.